This T cell receptor beta chain appears in the sequencing data of a study of beta chain features in type 1 diabetes. Study summary: Sorted cell examination encompassed over 90 million cells across all samples.

Worth noting for this clone: Its antigen is undetermined. The junction departs from the called germline gene at one end, perhaps through a read error.

General study results and limits: No resolution was reached here on whether HLA type influences TCRB rearrangement. Shorter TCRB CDR3s, moderately but significantly so, were found in Type 1 diabetes patients in all four CD4+ subsets. For patients and controls alike, PCR might favor shorter templates to the same degree. TCRB repertoires of naive, central memory and Treg cells appeared more similar among patients than among healthy donors.

The entirety of the isolated RNA underwent reverse transcription, so expressed TCRB transcripts were sequenced. Method: immunoSEQ multiplex PCR; TCRdb's copy keeps in-frame clones and lacks some. The table has roughly 280,000 clones, roughly 24% seen once. The clonotype was recovered from a woman aged 25-40 years with type 1 diabetes. Sequencing was done on a sample of naive CD4+ T cells from blood.

The CDR3 DNA sequence: TGTGCTAGCAGCTCTCGGGGCAATGAGCAGTTCTTC. Translation gives CASSSRGNEQFF. The rearrangement links TRBV7-7 to TRBJ2-1, with a possible D match to TRBD2 (5 bases). Germline CDR1 is SSHAT and CDR2 is FNYEAQ (reference sequence). CDR3 length: 12 amino acids.